The text below deals with one TCR beta chain. The antigen is unknown. Using immunoSEQ multiplex PCR, the repertoire was profiled, and TCRdb retains in-frame clones only, with some absent. Altogether about 150,000 clones are present, about 94% being singletons, with the ten largest covering 1.5% to 2%. Trimming cost V 2 bases and J 7 bases, with 18 bases left between them. The CDR3 sequence is 14 residues long. From germline, CDR1 is GTSNPN and CDR2 SVGIG (reference sequence). The entry originates in a study of cytomegalovirus exposure and HLA in healthy donors. Study observations and caveats: The dataset shows that most TCR sequences were rare, while some public TCRs occurred in many donors. High sensitivity and specificity were reportedly achieved when the classifier diagnosed cytomegalovirus status.

The sample was PBMCs. The TCR sequence derives from a man between 18 and 35 years old in good health and CMV-seropositive. This sequence joins TRBV30 and TRBJ2-7, with D possibly being TRBD2 (6 bases). The CDR3: CAWSRTASGGEQYF. CDR3 coding DNA: TGTGCCTGGAGTAGGACGGCCTCAGGAGGGGAGCAGTACTTC. The full variable domain, in which reference TRBV30 and TRBJ2-7 provide the parts outside the CDR3, is SQTIHQWPATLVQPVGSPLSLECTVEGTSNPNLYWYRQAAGRGLQLLFYSVGIGQISSEVPQNLSASRPQDRQFILSSKKLLLSDSGFYLCAWSRTASGGEQYFGPGTRLTVT.